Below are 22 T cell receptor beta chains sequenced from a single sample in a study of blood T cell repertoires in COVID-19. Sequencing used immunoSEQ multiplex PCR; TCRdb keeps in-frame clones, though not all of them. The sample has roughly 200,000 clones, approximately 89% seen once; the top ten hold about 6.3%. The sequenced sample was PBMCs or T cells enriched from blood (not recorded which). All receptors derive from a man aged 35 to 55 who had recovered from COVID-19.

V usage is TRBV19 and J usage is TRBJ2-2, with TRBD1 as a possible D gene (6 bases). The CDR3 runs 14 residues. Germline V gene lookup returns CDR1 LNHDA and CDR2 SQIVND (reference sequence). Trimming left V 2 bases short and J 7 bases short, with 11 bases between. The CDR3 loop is CASSIWGLDGELFF. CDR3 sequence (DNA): TGTGCCAGTAGTATATGGGGGCTCGACGGGGAGCTGTTTTTT.

The CDR3 reads CASSPGQEQYF. In nucleotides, the CDR3 is TGCGCCAGCAGCCCCGGACAGGAGCAGTACTTC. The chain recombines TRBV5-1 with TRBJ2-7, with a tentative D call TRBD1 (6 bases). The V end lost 4 bases, the J end lost 7 bases, and 9 bases lay between the germline ends. This CDR3 contains 11 residues. Per germline, CDR1 SGHRS and CDR2 YFSETQ.

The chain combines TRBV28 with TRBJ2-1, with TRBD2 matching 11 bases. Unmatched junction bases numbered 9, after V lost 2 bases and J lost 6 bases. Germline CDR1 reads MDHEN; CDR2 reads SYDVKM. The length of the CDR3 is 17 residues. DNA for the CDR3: TGTGCCAGCAGTTTACACAAACTAGCGGGAGTGGTCAATGAGCAGTTCTTC. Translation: CASSLHKLAGVVNEQFF. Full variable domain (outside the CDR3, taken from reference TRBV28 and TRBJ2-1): DVKVTQSSRYLVKRTGEKVFLECVQDMDHENMFWYRQDPGLGLRLIYFSYDVKMKEKGDIPEGYSVSREKKERFSLILESASTNQTSMYLCASSLHKLAGVVNEQFFGPGTRLTVL.

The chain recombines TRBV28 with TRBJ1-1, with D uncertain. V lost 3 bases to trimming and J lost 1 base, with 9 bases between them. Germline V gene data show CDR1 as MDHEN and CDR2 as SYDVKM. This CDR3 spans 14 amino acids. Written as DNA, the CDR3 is TGTGCCAGCAGTTTTAGCTACGCGAACACTGAAGCTTTCTTT. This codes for CASSFSYANTEAFF.

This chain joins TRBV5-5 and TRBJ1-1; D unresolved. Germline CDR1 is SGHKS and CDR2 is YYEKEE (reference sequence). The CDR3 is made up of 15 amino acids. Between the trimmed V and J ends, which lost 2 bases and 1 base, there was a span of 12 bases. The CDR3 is CASSFQVLKNTEAFF. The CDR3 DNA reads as TGTGCCAGCAGCTTTCAGGTTCTCAAGAACACTGAAGCTTTCTTT.

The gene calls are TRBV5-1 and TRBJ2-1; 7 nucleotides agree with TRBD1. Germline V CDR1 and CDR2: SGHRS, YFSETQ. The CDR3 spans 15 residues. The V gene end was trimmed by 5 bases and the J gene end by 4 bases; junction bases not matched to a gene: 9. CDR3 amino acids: CASRSSTGLYNEQFF. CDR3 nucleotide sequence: TGCGCCAGCAGGTCCTCGACAGGGCTATACAATGAGCAGTTCTTC. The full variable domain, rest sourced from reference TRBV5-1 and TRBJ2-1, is KAGVTQTPRYLIKTRGQQVTLSCSPISGHRSVSWYQQTPGQGLQFLFEYFSETQRNKGNFPGRFSGRQFSNSRSEMNVSTLELGDSALYLCASRSSTGLYNEQFFGPGTRLTVL.

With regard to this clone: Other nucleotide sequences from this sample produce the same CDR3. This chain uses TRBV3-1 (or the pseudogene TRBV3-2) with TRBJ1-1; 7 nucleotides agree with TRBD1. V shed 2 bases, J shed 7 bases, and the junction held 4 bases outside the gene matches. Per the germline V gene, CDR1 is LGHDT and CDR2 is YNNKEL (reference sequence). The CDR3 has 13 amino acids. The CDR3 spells CASSQYRGGEAFF. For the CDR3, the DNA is TGTGCCAGCAGCCAATACAGGGGTGGTGAAGCTTTCTTT.

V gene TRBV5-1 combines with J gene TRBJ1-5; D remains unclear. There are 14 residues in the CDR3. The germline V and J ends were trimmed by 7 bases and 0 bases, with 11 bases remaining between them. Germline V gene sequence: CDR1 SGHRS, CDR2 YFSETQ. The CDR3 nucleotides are TGCGCCAGCGCCTGGCGGTATAGCAATCAGCCCCAGCATTTT. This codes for CASAWRYSNQPQHF. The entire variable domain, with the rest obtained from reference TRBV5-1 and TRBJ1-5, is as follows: KAGVTQTPRYLIKTRGQQVTLSCSPISGHRSVSWYQQTPGQGLQFLFEYFSETQRNKGNFPGRFSGRQFSNSRSEMNVSTLELGDSALYLCASAWRYSNQPQHFGDGTRLSIL.

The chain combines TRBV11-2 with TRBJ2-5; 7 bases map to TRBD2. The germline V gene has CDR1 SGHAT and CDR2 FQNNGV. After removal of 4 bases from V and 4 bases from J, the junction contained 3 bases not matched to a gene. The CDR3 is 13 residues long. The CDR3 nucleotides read TGTGCCAGCAGCTACGCGGGGGTAGAGACCCAGTACTTC. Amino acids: CASSYAGVETQYF.

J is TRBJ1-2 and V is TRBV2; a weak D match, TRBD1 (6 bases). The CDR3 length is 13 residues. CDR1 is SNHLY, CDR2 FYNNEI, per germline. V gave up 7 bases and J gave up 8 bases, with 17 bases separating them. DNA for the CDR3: TGTGCCAGCATCTTACAGGGAACGCGGGGCTACACCTTC. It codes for CASILQGTRGYTF.

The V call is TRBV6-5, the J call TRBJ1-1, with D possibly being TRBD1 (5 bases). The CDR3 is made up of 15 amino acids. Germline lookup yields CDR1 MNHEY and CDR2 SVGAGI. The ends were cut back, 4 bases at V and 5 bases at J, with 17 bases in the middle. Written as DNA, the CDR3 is TGTGCCAGCAGTTCCAGGGCGTCCTTCGGGACTGAAGCTTTCTTT. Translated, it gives CASSSRASFGTEAFF.

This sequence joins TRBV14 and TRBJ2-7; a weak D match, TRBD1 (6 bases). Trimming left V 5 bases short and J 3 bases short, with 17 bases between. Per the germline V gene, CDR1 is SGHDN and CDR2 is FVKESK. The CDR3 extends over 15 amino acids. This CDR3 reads CASSLQGKYFYEQYF. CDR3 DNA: TGTGCCAGCAGCTTACAGGGAAAATACTTCTACGAGCAGTACTTC.

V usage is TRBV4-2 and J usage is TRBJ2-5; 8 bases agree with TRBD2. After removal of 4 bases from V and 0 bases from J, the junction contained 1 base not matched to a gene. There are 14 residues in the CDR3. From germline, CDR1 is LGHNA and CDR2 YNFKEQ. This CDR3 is CASSRGGNQETQYF. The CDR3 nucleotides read TGTGCCAGCAGCCGCGGGGGGAACCAAGAGACCCAGTACTTC.

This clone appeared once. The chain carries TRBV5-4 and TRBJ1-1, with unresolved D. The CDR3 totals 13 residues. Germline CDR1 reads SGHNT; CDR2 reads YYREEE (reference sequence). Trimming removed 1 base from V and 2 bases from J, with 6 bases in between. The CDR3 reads CASSLTPNTEAFF. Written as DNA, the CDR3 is TGTGCCAGCAGCTTGACACCTAACACTGAAGCTTTCTTT.

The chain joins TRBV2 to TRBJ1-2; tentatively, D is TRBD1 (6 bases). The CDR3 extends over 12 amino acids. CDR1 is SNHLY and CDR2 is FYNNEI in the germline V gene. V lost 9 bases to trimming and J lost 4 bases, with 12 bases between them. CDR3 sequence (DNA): TGTGCCAGAACCAGGGGTGGCTATGGCTACACCTTC. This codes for CARTRGGYGYTF.

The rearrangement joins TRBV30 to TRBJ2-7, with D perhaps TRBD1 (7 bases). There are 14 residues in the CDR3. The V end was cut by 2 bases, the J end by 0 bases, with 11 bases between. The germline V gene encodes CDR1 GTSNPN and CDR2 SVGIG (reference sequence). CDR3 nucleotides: TGTGCCTGGAGTCTCCAGGGGGGCTCCTACGAGCAGTACTTC. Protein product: CAWSLQGGSYEQYF.

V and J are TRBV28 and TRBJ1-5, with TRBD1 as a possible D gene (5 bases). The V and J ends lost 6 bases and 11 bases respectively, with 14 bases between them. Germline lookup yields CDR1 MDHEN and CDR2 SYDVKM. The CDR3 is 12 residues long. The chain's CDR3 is CASRGPSLAQHF. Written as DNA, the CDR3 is TGTGCCAGCAGGGGGCCCTCCTTGGCCCAGCATTTT.

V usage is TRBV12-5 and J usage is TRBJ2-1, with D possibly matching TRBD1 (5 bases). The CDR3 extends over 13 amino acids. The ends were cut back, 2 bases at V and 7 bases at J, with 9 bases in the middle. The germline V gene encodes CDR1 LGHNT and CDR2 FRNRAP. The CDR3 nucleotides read TGTGCTAGTGGTTTGACCCAGGGTAATGAGCAGTTCTTC. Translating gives CASGLTQGNEQFF.

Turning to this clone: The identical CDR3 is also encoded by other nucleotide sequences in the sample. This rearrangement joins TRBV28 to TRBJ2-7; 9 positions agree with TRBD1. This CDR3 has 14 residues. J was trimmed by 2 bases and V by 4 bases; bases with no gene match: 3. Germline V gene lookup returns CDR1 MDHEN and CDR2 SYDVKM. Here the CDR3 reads CASSSGQGPYEQYF. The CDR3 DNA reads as TGTGCCAGCAGTTCGGGACAGGGTCCCTACGAGCAGTACTTC.

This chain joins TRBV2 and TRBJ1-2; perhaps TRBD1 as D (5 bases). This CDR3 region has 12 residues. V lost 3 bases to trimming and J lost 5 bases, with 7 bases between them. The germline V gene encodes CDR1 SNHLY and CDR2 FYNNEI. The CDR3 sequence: CASSEAGYGYTF. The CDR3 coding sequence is TGTGCCAGCAGTGAGGCAGGGTATGGCTACACCTTC.

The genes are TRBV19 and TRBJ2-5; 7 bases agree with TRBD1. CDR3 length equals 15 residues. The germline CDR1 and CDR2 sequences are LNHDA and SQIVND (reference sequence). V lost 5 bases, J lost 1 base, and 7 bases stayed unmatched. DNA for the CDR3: TGTGCCAGTAGTCTAATACAGGGGCCCCAAGAGACCCAGTACTTC. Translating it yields CASSLIQGPQETQYF. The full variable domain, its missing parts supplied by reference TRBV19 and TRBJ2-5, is DGGITQSPKYLFRKEGQNVTLSCEQNLNHDAMYWYRQDPGQGLRLIYYSQIVNDFQKGDIAEGYSVSREKKESFPLTVTSAQKNPTAFYLCASSLIQGPQETQYFGPGTRLLVL.

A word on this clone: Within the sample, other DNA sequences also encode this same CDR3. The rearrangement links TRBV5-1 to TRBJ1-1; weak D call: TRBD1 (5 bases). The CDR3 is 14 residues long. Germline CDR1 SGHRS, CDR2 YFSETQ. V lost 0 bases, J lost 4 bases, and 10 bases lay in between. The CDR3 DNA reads TGCGCCAGCAGCTTGGCGTCGGGGGGCACTGAAGCTTTCTTT. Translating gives CASSLASGGTEAFF.